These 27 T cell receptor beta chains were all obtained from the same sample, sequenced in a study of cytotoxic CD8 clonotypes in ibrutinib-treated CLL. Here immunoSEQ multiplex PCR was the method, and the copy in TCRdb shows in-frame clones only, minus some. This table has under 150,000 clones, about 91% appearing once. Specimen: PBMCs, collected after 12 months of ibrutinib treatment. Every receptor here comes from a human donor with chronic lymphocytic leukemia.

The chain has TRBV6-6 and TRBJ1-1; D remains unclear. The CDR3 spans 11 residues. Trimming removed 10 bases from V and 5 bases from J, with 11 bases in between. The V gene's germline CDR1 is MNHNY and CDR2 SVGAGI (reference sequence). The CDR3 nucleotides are TGTGCCACCGTCTACGTAACTGAAGCTTTCTTT. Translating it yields CATVYVTEAFF.

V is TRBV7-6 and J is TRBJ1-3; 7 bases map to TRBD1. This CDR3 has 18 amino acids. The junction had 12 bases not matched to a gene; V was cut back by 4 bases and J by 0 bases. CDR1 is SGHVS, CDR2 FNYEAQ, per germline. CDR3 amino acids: CASSSRPGQPPSGNTIYF. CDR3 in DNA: TGTGCCAGCAGCTCGCGCCCGGGACAGCCGCCCTCTGGAAACACCATATATTTT.

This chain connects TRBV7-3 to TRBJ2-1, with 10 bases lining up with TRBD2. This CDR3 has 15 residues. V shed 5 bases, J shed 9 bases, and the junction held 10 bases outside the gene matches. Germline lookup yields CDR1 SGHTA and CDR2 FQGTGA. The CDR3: CASSPSSGSLGEQFF. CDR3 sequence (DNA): TGTGCCAGCAGCCCTTCTAGCGGGAGTCTAGGTGAGCAGTTCTTC.

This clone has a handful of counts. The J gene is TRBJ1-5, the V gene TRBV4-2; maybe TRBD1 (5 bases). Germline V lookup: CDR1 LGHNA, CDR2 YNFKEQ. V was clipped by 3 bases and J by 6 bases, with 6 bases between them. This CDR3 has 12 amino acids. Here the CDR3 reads CASSQGGQPQHF. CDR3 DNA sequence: TGTGCCAGCAGCCAGGGGGGTCAGCCCCAGCATTTT.

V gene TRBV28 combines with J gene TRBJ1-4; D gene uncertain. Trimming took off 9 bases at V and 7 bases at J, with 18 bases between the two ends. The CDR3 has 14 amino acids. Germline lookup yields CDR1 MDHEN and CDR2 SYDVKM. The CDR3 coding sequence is TGTGCCAGTGACCCAGGTGGAGTACGTGAAAAACTGTTTTTT. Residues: CASDPGGVREKLFF.

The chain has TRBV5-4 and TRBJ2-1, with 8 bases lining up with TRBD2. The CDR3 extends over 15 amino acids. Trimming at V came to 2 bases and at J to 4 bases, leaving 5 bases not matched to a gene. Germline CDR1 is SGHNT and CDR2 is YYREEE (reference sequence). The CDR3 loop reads CASSFSGGQYNEQFF. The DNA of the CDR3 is TGTGCCAGCAGCTTCAGCGGGGGCCAATACAATGAGCAGTTCTTC.

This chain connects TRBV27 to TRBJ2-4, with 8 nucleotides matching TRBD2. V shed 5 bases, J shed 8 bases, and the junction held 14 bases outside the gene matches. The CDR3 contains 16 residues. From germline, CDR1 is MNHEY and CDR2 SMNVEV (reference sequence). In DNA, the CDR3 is TGTGCCAGCAGTACTTACTTTAGCGGGAAAGGGGACATTCAGTACTTC. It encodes CASSTYFSGKGDIQYF.

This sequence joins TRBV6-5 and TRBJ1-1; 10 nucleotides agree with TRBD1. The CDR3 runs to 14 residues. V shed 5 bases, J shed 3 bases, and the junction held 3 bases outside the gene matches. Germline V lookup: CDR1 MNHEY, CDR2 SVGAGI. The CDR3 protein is CASSRQGADTEAFF. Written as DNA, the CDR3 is TGTGCCAGCAGTCGACAGGGGGCCGACACTGAAGCTTTCTTT.

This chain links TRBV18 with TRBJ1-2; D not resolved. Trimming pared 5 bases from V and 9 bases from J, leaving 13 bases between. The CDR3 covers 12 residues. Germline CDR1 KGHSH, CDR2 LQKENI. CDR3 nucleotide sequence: TGTGCCAGCTCAGGGCAAGAAACTAGCTACACCTTC. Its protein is CASSGQETSYTF.

The CDR3 DNA follows: TGTGCCAGCAGACCCCAGGGGGCGAACACCGGGGAGCTGTTTTTT. As protein: CASRPQGANTGELFF. The chain carries TRBV27 and TRBJ2-2, with TRBD1 matching over 7 bases. V shed 6 bases, J shed 0 bases, and the junction held 4 bases outside the gene matches. CDR1 is MNHEY and CDR2 is SMNVEV in the germline V gene (reference sequence). The CDR3 has 15 residues.

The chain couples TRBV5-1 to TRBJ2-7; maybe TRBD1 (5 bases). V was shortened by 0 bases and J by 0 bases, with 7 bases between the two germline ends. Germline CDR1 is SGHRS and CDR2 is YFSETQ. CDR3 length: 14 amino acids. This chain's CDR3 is CASSLADNSYEQYF. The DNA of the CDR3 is TGCGCCAGCAGCTTGGCGGACAACTCCTACGAGCAGTACTTC.

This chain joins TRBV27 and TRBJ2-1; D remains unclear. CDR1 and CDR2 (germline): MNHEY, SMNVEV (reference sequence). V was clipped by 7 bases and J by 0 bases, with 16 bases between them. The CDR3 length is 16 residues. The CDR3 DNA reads TGTGCCAGCATCTCCTCCGCCCCGAGCTCCTACAATGAGCAGTTCTTC. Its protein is CASISSAPSSYNEQFF.

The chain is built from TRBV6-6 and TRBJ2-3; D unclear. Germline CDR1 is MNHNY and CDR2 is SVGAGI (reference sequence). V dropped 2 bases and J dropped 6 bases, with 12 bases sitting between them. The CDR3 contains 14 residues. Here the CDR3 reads CASSYRTQFDTQYF. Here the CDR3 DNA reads TGTGCCAGCAGTTACCGTACACAGTTCGATACGCAGTATTTT.

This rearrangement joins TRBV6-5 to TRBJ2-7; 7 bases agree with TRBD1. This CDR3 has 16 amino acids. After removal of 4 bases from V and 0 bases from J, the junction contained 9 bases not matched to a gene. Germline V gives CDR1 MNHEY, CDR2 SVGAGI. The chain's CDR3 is CASSLYPGQSSYEQYF. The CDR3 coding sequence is TGTGCCAGCAGTTTATACCCGGGACAGAGCTCCTACGAGCAGTACTTC.

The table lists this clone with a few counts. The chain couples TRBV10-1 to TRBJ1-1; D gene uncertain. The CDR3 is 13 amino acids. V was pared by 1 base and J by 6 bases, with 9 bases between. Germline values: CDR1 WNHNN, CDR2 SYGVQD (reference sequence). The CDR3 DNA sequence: TGCGCCAGCAGTGAGTACGGGTACGCTGAAGCTTTCTTT. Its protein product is CASSEYGYAEAFF.

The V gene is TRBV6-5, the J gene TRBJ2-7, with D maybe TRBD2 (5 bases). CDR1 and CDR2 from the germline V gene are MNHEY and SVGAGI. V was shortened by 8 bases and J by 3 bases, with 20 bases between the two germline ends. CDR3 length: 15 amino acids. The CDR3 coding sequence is TGTGCCAGCGCCGAAGGAAGTAGAGGGAGCTACGAGCAGTACTTC. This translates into CASAEGSRGSYEQYF.

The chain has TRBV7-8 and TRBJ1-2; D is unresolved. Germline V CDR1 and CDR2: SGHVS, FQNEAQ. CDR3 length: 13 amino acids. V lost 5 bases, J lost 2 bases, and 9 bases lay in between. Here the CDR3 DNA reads TGTGCCAGCAGCCCTGCGGGGAACTATGGCTACACCTTC. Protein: CASSPAGNYGYTF.

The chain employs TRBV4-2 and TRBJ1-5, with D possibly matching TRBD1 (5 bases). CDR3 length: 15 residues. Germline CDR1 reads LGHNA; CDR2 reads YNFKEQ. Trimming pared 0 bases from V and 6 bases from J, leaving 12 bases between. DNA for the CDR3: TGTGCCAGCAGCCAAGATCGGCAGGGCGGTCAGCCCCAGCATTTT. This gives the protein CASSQDRQGGQPQHF.

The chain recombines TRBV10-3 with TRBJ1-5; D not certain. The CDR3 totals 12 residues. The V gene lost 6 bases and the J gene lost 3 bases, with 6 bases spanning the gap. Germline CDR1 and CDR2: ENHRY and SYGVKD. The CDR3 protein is CAIRADNQPQHF. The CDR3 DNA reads TGTGCCATCAGGGCAGACAATCAGCCCCAGCATTTT.

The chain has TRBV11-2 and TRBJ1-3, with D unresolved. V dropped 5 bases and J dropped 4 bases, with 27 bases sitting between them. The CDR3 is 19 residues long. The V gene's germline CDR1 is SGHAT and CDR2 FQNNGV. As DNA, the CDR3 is TGTGCCAGCAGCCCGAGTGCCAGGCCAGTAGAGCTCGGAGGAAACACCATATATTTT. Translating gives CASSPSARPVELGGNTIYF.

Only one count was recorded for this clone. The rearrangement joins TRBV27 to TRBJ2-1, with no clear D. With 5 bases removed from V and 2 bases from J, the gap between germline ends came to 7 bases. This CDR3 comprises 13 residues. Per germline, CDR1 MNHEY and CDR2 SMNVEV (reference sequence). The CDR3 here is CASSGVPYNEQFF. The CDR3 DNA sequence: TGTGCCAGCAGTGGGGTACCCTACAATGAGCAGTTCTTC.

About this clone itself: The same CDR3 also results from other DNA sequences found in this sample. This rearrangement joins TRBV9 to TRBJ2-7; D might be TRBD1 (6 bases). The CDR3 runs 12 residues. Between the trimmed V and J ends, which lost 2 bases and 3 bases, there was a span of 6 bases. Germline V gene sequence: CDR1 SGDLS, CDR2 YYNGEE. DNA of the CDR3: TGTGCCAGCAGCGTGGACAGCTACGAGCAGTACTTC. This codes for CASSVDSYEQYF.

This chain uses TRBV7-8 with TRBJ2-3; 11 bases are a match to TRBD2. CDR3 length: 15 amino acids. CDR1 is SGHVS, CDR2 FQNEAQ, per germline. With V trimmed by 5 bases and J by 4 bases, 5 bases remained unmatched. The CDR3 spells CASSLLAGGADTQYF. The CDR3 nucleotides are TGTGCCAGCAGCCTCCTAGCGGGGGGCGCAGATACGCAGTATTTT. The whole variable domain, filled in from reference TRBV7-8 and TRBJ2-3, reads GAGVSQSPRYKVAKRGQDVALRCDPISGHVSLFWYQQALGQGPEFLTYFQNEAQLDKSGLPSDRFFAERPEGSVSTLKIQRTQQEDSAVYLCASSLLAGGADTQYFGPGTRLTVL.

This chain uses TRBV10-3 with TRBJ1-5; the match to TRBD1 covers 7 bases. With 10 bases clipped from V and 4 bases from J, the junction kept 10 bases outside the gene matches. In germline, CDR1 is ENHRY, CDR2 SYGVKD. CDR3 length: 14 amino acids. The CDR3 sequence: CATPEGQRNQPQHF. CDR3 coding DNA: TGTGCCACCCCGGAGGGACAGCGAAATCAGCCCCAGCATTTT.

The CDR3 loop is CASSDDRRTDTQYF. The CDR3 bases are TGTGCCAGCAGCGATGACCGGAGGACAGATACGCAGTATTTT. The rearrangement joins TRBV9 to TRBJ2-3, with TRBD2 as a possible D gene (5 bases). The CDR3 spans 14 residues. CDR1 SGDLS and CDR2 YYNGEE come from the germline V gene. V lost 3 bases and J 3 bases, leaving 11 bases between the germline ends.

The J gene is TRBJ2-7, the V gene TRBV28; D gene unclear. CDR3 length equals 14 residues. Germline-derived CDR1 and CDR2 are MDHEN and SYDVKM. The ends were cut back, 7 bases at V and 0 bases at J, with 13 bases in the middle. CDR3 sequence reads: CASTGPWSSYEQYF. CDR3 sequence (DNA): TGTGCCAGCACGGGCCCCTGGAGCTCCTACGAGCAGTACTTC.

Written as DNA, the CDR3 is TGTGCCTGGACCCAACAGGGGGTCGGAAACACCATATATTTT. Translation: CAWTQQGVGNTIYF. V is TRBV30 and J is TRBJ1-3; 8 bases line up with TRBD1. Germline CDR1 GTSNPN, CDR2 SVGIG (reference sequence). This CDR3 spans 14 amino acids. With 4 bases clipped from V and 4 bases from J, the junction kept 6 bases outside the gene matches.